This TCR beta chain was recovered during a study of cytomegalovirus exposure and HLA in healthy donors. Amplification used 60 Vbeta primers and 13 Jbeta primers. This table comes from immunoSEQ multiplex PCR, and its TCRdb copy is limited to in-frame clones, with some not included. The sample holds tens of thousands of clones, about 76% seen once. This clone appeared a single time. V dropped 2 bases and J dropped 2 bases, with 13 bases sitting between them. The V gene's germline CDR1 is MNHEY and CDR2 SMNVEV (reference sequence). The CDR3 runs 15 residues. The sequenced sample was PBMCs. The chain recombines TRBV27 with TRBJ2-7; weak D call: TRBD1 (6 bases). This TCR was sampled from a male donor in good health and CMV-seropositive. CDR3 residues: CASSLGGTGPYEQYF. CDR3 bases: TGTGCCAGCAGTTTAGGTGGCACAGGGCCCTACGAGCAGTACTTC.